This passage covers 18 T cell receptor beta chains from one sample sequenced in a study of graft-versus-host responses after intestinal transplantation (dated by TCRdb to the early 2020s). The library was made by the immunoSEQ multiplex PCR assay. The immuneACCESS repertoire file appears here via TCRdb, limited to in-frame rearrangements. These files lack a portion of the clones; in checked studies, under half of the deficit traces to unresolved V genes, and the cause of the others is not known. The sample profile shows approximately 54,000 clones; about 90% of them were found once. The ten top clones hold around 5.1% of the sample. The source was PBMCs, collected 650 to 670 days after intestinal transplant. The source of these receptors is a human patient who received an intestinal transplant, so some T cells may come from the graft donor.

The chain combines TRBV7-8 with TRBJ2-5; TRBD2 matches at 7 bases. The closer fit of TRBJ2-7 to the DNA end suggests the J call may be wrong. Germline CDR1 reads SGHVS; CDR2 reads FQNEAQ. The CDR3 sequence is 13 residues long. This CDR3 reads CASSLGTGGEQYF. The DNA of the CDR3 is TGTGCCAGCAGCTTAGGCACGGGGGGCGAGCAGTACTTC.

The chain combines TRBV7-2 with TRBJ1-2, with D perhaps matching TRBD1 (6 bases). The germline V gene encodes CDR1 SGHTA and CDR2 FQGNSA. Between the trimmed V and J ends, which lost 3 bases and 6 bases, there was a span of 8 bases. This CDR3 comprises 12 residues. Written as DNA, the CDR3 is TGTGCCAGCAGCTTCAACAGGGATGGCTACACCTTC. Its protein is CASSFNRDGYTF.

The chain joins TRBV9 to TRBJ1-2; D is unresolved. CDR3 length equals 14 residues. V was shortened by 3 bases and J by 5 bases, with 14 bases between the two germline ends. From germline, CDR1 is SGDLS and CDR2 YYNGEE. CDR3 in DNA: TGTGCCAGCAGCGCAATAAGTGGTTCTTATGGCTACACCTTC. This encodes CASSAISGSYGYTF.

The rearrangement uses TRBV5-3 and TRBJ2-2; the D is unclear. TRBV5-3 is classed as an ORF, of uncertain function. CDR3 size: 15 residues. V lost 4 bases and J lost 0, with 10 bases in between. The CDR3 sequence is CARSHTSSNTGELFF. The CDR3 DNA is TGTGCCAGAAGCCACACCTCATCGAACACCGGGGAGCTGTTTTTT.

This clone was recorded once. The chain joins TRBV5-1 to TRBJ2-3; TRBD1 aligns across 7 bases. CDR3 length equals 12 residues. Germline trimming cut 4 bases from V and 7 bases from J; bases unmatched to any gene: 3. Germline assignment: CDR1 SGHRS and CDR2 YFSETQ. CDR3 in amino acids: CASSLGQHTQYF. In DNA, the CDR3 is TGCGCCAGCAGCCTGGGACAGCATACGCAGTATTTT.

The genes are TRBV19 and TRBJ1-1; 7 positions agree with TRBD1. CDR1 and CDR2 (germline): LNHDA, SQIVND (reference sequence). This CDR3 is built from 13 residues. The V and J ends lost 6 bases and 7 bases, in that order; junction bases with no gene match: 8. Here the CDR3 DNA reads TGTGCCAGTAGCGGGACAGCCCTAGTTGAAGCTTTCTTT. It yields the protein CASSGTALVEAFF.

The gene calls are TRBV4-1 and TRBJ2-1; D perhaps matches TRBD2 (5 bases). The CDR3 totals 16 residues. In germline, CDR1 is MGHRA, CDR2 YSYEKL. The ends were cut back, 1 base at V and 3 bases at J, with 13 bases in the middle. CDR3 sequence (DNA): TGCGCCAGCAGCCAAGTGCCGGGATCGGGCTACAATGAGCAGTTCTTC. Its translation: CASSQVPGSGYNEQFF.

Turning to this clone: The sample carries other DNA sequences with the same CDR3. J is TRBJ2-2 and V is TRBV5-1; unclear D gene. This CDR3 contains 11 residues. CDR1 and CDR2 (germline): SGHRS, YFSETQ. Trimming left V 2 bases short and J 5 bases short, with 1 base between. The CDR3 loop reads CASSFTGELFF. CDR3 in DNA: TGCGCCAGCAGCTTTACCGGGGAGCTGTTTTTT.

The rearrangement uses TRBV4-2 and TRBJ1-3; no firm D call. This CDR3 has 16 residues. Germline CDR1 reads LGHNA; CDR2 reads YNFKEQ. Deletions cut 5 bases from V and 0 bases from J, with 14 bases between. CDR3 in DNA: TGTGCCAGCAGCTTGTTGGCAGGAGGCTCTGGAAACACCATATATTTT. Translating gives CASSLLAGGSGNTIYF.

The rearrangement joins TRBV6-1 to TRBJ2-5, with 14 positions matching TRBD2. The V and J ends lost 4 bases and 2 bases, in that order; junction bases with no gene match: 6. The CDR3 totals 17 residues. Per germline, CDR1 MNHNS and CDR2 SASEGT. In DNA form, the CDR3 reads TGTGCCAGCAGTGTGACTAGCGGGGGGGCATCTCAAGAGACCCAGTACTTC. It codes for CASSVTSGGASQETQYF.

J is TRBJ2-7 and V is TRBV10-3; D unclear. The germline V and J ends were trimmed by 4 bases and 8 bases, with 12 bases remaining between them. CDR3 size: 12 residues. The germline V gene encodes CDR1 ENHRY and CDR2 SYGVKD. The CDR3 region is CAISGGRSQQYF. In DNA form, the CDR3 reads TGTGCCATCAGTGGGGGTCGAAGTCAGCAGTACTTC.

The CDR3 loop is CASRDGRNTEAFF. CDR3 sequence (DNA): TGCGCCAGCCGGGACGGAAGGAACACTGAAGCTTTCTTT. This chain uses TRBV5-1 with TRBJ1-1; weak D call: TRBD1 (5 bases). The CDR3 sequence is 13 residues long. Germline V gene lookup returns CDR1 SGHRS and CDR2 YFSETQ. V lost 7 bases, J lost 1 base, and 11 bases lay in between.

For the CDR3, the DNA is TGTGCCAGTCGGTACCACTATGGCTACACCTTC. This gives the protein CASRYHYGYTF. V is TRBV19 and J is TRBJ1-2; no clear D. The V end was cut by 8 bases, the J end by 3 bases, with 7 bases between. This CDR3 comprises 11 residues. Germline loops: CDR1 LNHDA, CDR2 SQIVND (reference sequence).

The rearrangement links TRBV7-6 to TRBJ2-3; TRBD2 matches 15 bases. The CDR3 spans 18 residues. From germline, CDR1 is SGHVS and CDR2 FNYEAQ. Losses at the gene ends were 5 bases for V and 4 bases for J; bases not matched to a gene: 10. The CDR3 reads CASSPGTSGGLLADTQYF. DNA for the CDR3: TGTGCCAGCAGCCCTGGGACTAGCGGGGGGCTCTTGGCAGATACGCAGTATTTT.

The chain recombines TRBV14 with TRBJ1-6, with D possibly matching TRBD1 (5 bases). V gave up 0 bases and J gave up 4 bases, with 22 bases separating them. CDR1 is SGHDN, CDR2 FVKESK, per germline. This CDR3 has 20 amino acids. This CDR3 reads CASSQERRRALGLYNSPLHF. In DNA, the CDR3 is TGTGCCAGCAGCCAAGAAAGACGCAGGGCGCTCGGCCTTTATAATTCACCCCTCCACTTT.

The V gene is TRBV25-1, the J gene TRBJ2-7; 7 bases match TRBD1. CDR3 size: 17 residues. Trimming at V came to 2 bases and at J to 6 bases, leaving 16 bases not matched to a gene. The germline gives CDR1 MGHDK, CDR2 SYGVNS. Here the CDR3 DNA reads TGTGCCAGCAGTGAAGGGACAGCCACAATCTACTACGGCGAGCAGTACTTC. Protein sequence: CASSEGTATIYYGEQYF.

The chain recombines TRBV19 with TRBJ2-4, with D perhaps matching TRBD1 (7 bases). The germline gives CDR1 LNHDA, CDR2 SQIVND (reference sequence). The CDR3 totals 18 residues. V was clipped by 4 bases and J by 2 bases, with 21 bases between them. The CDR3: CASSTFAGTAVTKNIQYF. CDR3 nucleotide sequence: TGTGCCAGTAGTACCTTCGCGGGGACAGCTGTAACCAAAAACATTCAGTACTTC.

The rearrangement links TRBV2 to TRBJ2-7, with 8 nucleotides matching TRBD1. The CDR3 runs to 15 residues. CDR1 is SNHLY, CDR2 FYNNEI, per germline. Unmatched junction bases numbered 9, after V lost 6 bases and J lost 2 bases. DNA for the CDR3: TGTGCCAGCAGAAATCCCCGACAGGGGACCTACGAGCAGTACTTC. Protein: CASRNPRQGTYEQYF. Looking up the rest from reference TRBV2 and TRBJ2-7 gives the full variable domain: EPEVTQTPSHQVTQMGQEVILRCVPISNHLYFYWYRQILGQKVEFLVSFYNNEISEKSEIFDDQFSVERPDGSNFTLKIRSTKLEDSAMYFCASRNPRQGTYEQYFGPGTRLTVT.